This T cell receptor beta chain was obtained from a study of pediatric ulcerative colitis. Concerning this clone: Its antigen is not identified.

The CDR3 runs to 17 residues. Germline V lookup: CDR1 MNHNS, CDR2 SASEGT. After removal of 4 bases from V and 2 bases from J, the junction contained 5 bases not matched to a gene. Sequencing was at survey level. Measured with immunoSEQ multiplex PCR; TCRdb has only the in-frame clones, and not every one. The sample yields tens of thousands of clones, 60% to 75% seen once. Study outcomes and limitations: Compared with controls, ulcerative colitis showed greater blood-rectum clone sharing.

Rectal tissue came from one to two pinch biopsies taken at colonoscopy. Sequencing was carried out using gut tissue. This rearrangement joins TRBV6-1 to TRBJ2-1, with 13 bases matching TRBD2. The source of this sequence is a boy between 10 and 17 years old with moderate ulcerative colitis. CDR3 sequence reads: CASSVQGLAGAYNEQFF. The CDR3 nucleotides are TGTGCCAGCAGTGTACAAGGACTAGCGGGGGCCTACAATGAGCAGTTCTTC.